The entry below describes one T cell receptor (beta chain). Its antigen remains unknown. V lost 2 bases, J lost 2 bases, and 6 bases stayed unmatched. CDR3 size: 16 residues. Germline loops: CDR1 MGHRA, CDR2 YSYEKL. This sample is part of a study of identical twins. TCRdb reprocessed the 5' RACE reads with MiXCR, giving one entry per CDR3 protein. The profile covers some 1,600,000 distinct CDR3 sequences, with about 31% appearing a single time and over 0.25% taken by the ten largest. The study, taken as a whole, reports: Fewer insertions were carried by abundant cord blood beta clonotypes, but none was seen in memory repertoires. An excess of low generation probability was shown by twin-shared out-of-frame alpha sequences.

The source material was cord blood. This chain links TRBV4-1 with TRBJ1-2; TRBD1 matches 9 bases. The clonotype comes from a newborn girl in good health. In DNA form, the CDR3 reads TGCGCCAGCAGCCAATACGGCGGGACAGGGAACTATGGCTACACCTTC. Protein sequence: CASSQYGGTGNYGYTF.